A single sample is the source of the 22 T cell receptor beta chains below, sequenced in a study of T cells after yellow fever vaccination. TCRdb fed the 5' RACE reads into MiXCR, producing one record per CDR3 protein. The data hold under 55,000 distinct CDR3 sequences, with 6.5% to 8% observed a single time. The sequencing used CD8+ T cells not binding an NS4B(214-222) dextramer, sorted from PBMCs, collected more than 40 days after the first yellow fever vaccination. The receptor source for this set is a man younger than 30 who received the YFV17D yellow fever vaccine.

With regard to this clonotype: The junction departs from the called germline gene at one end, perhaps through a read error. The rearrangement uses TRBV27 and TRBJ2-4, with D possibly TRBD1 on 5 matching bases. The germline V gene encodes CDR1 MNHEY and CDR2 SMNVEV (reference sequence). This CDR3 spans 16 amino acids. The CDR3 loop is CAGSASDKLAKNIQYF. The CDR3 region has the DNA TGTGCCGGCAGTGCTTCGGACAAGCTAGCCAAAAACATTCAGTACTTC.

This clonotype has ten or more counts. The rearrangement uses TRBV14 and TRBJ2-3; D possibly corresponds to TRBD1 (6 bases). The CDR3 has 13 residues. CDR1 and CDR2 (germline): SGHDN, FVKESK. Trimming took off 3 bases at V and 4 bases at J, with 8 bases between the two ends. CDR3 in amino acids: CASSHGGSDTQYF. The CDR3 nucleotides read TGTGCCAGCAGCCATGGGGGCTCAGATACGCAGTATTTT.

The chain links TRBV7-3 to TRBJ2-1; perhaps TRBD2 as D (5 bases). CDR1 is SGHTA, CDR2 FQGTGA, per germline. V lost 1 base to trimming and J lost 1 base, with 8 bases between them. This CDR3 contains 15 residues. The CDR3, as DNA: TGTGCCAGCAGCTTAAATAGCGAATCCTACAATGAGCAGTTCTTC. It translates to CASSLNSESYNEQFF.

The table lists this clonotype with a few counts. The rearrangement links TRBV5-5 to TRBJ2-3, with TRBD2 identical over 12 bases. The junction had 5 bases not matched to a gene; V was cut back by 3 bases and J by 0 bases. CDR1 SGHKS and CDR2 YYEKEE come from the germline V gene (reference sequence). The CDR3 is 17 amino acids. CDR3 amino acids: CASSSGTSGPSTDTQYF. The CDR3 region has the DNA TGTGCCAGCAGCTCCGGGACTAGCGGGCCTAGCACAGATACGCAGTATTTT.

The sample holds a few counts of this clonotype. The rearrangement joins TRBV19 to TRBJ2-1; D may be TRBD1 (5 bases). Deletions cut 1 base from V and 0 bases from J, with 7 bases between. This CDR3 comprises 15 residues. From germline, CDR1 is LNHDA and CDR2 SQIVND (reference sequence). CDR3 sequence: CASSIAQGSYNEQFF. CDR3 bases: TGTGCCAGTAGTATAGCCCAGGGCTCCTACAATGAGCAGTTCTTC.

This clonotype has a count of ten or more. The gene calls are TRBV12-3 or TRBV12-4 and TRBJ1-5, with D uncertain. Trimming stripped 3 bases from V and 6 bases from J, with 3 bases between. CDR3 length: 11 amino acids. This CDR3 is CASSFGQPQHF. The CDR3 bases are TGTGCCAGCAGTTTCGGTCAGCCCCAGCATTTT.

This clonotype was counted only a few times. The CDR3 reads CASRGQDLSGANVLTF. The CDR3 nucleotides are TGTGCCAGCCGCGGGCAGGACCTCTCTGGGGCCAACGTCCTGACTTTC. The chain couples TRBV11-2 to TRBJ2-6; D is perhaps TRBD2 (5 bases). V was clipped by 8 bases and J by 0 bases, with 14 bases between them. The CDR3 has 16 amino acids. Germline-derived CDR1 and CDR2 are SGHAT and FQNNGV.

Ten or more counts support this clonotype. The V gene is TRBV19, the J gene TRBJ2-7; TRBD1 aligns across 8 bases. V lost 3 bases and J lost 0; bases outside the gene matches: 7. The CDR3 totals 16 residues. Germline V lookup: CDR1 LNHDA, CDR2 SQIVND (reference sequence). The CDR3 DNA sequence: TGTGCCAGTAGTATGCCCGGGACAGGTGTCTCCTACGAGCAGTACGTC. It yields the protein CASSMPGTGVSYEQYV.

Regarding this clonotype: The junction differs from germline at one of its ends, possibly a read error. This rearrangement joins TRBV3-1 to TRBJ2-2; TRBD2 matches 7 bases. The CDR3 consists of 15 residues. Germline CDR1 and CDR2: LGHDT and YNNKEL (reference sequence). The CDR3, as DNA: TGTGCCTGCAGCTCGAGCGGGGCGAACACCGGGGAGCTGTTTTTT. Translating gives CACSSSGANTGELFF. The entire variable domain, with the rest obtained from reference TRBV3-1 and TRBJ2-2, is as follows: DTAVSQTPKYLVTQMGNDKSIKCEQNLGHDTMYWYKQDSKKFLKIMFSYNNKELIINETVPNRFSPKSPDKAHLNLHINSLELGDSAVYFCACSSSGANTGELFFGEGSRLTVL.

This clonotype was recorded many times. DNA of the CDR3: TGTGCCAGCAGCTCGGGGCTGAGTAACGAGCAGTACTTC. Translation gives CASSSGLSNEQYF. The chain joins TRBV11-2 to TRBJ2-7; either TRBD1 or TRBD2 may fit D (5 bases each). Germline V CDR1 and CDR2: SGHAT, FQNNGV. The CDR3 sequence is 13 residues long. The V end lost 4 bases, the J end lost 5 bases, and 12 bases lay between the germline ends.

This clonotype was detected a few times. The rearrangement links TRBV5-1 to TRBJ2-7; perhaps TRBD2 as D (5 bases). The CDR3 has 14 amino acids. Germline CDR1 SGHRS, CDR2 YFSETQ. V lost 1 base to trimming and J lost 0 bases, with 8 bases between them. CDR3: CASSLSGFSYEQYF. The DNA for the CDR3 is TGCGCCAGCAGCTTGTCGGGGTTCTCCTACGAGCAGTACTTC.

The chain carries TRBV7-2 and TRBJ2-4; D is perhaps TRBD1 (6 bases). V was cut by 1 base and J by 1 base, with 11 bases left in between. The CDR3 has 16 residues. Per germline, CDR1 SGHTA and CDR2 FQGNSA. The CDR3 DNA reads TGTGCCAGCAGCTTAGTAACAGGGTGGGCCAAAAACATTCAGTACTTC. As protein: CASSLVTGWAKNIQYF.

The chain employs TRBV7-9 and TRBJ1-2; D remains unclear. V lost 1 base, J lost 4 bases, and 10 bases lay in between. Germline values: CDR1 SEHNR, CDR2 FQNEAQ (reference sequence). The CDR3 is made up of 14 amino acids. The chain's CDR3 is CASSLDPGFYGYTF. The CDR3 DNA reads TGTGCCAGCAGCTTAGATCCCGGGTTCTATGGCTACACCTTC. The full variable domain, with the rest looked up from reference TRBV7-9 and TRBJ1-2, is DTGVSQNPRHKITKRGQNVTFRCDPISEHNRLYWYRQTLGQGPEFLTYFQNEAQLEKSRLLSDRFSAERPKGSFSTLEIQRTEQGDSAMYLCASSLDPGFYGYTFGSGTRLTVV.

This clonotype was observed many times. The chain couples TRBV5-5 to TRBJ2-3; 7 nucleotides match TRBD1. Germline V gene lookup returns CDR1 SGHKS and CDR2 YYEKEE (reference sequence). V shed 0 bases, J shed 10 bases, and the junction held 8 bases outside the gene matches. CDR3 length: 14 amino acids. CDR3 sequence: CASSLGDSPQAQYF. The CDR3 region has the DNA TGTGCCAGCAGCTTGGGGGACAGCCCGCAGGCGCAGTATTTT.

With regard to this clonotype: Since a much larger clone is just one base distant, this may be a read error. The rearrangement uses TRBV5-1 and TRBJ2-5; D possibly corresponds to TRBD1 (5 bases). Germline assignment: CDR1 SGHRS and CDR2 YFSETQ. V dropped 6 bases and J dropped 5 bases, with 14 bases sitting between them. The CDR3 consists of 13 residues. This chain's CDR3 is CASIRTPHETQYF. CDR3 sequence (DNA): TGCGCCAGCATAAGGACACCCCATGAGACCCAGTACTTC. The full variable domain, its missing parts supplied by reference TRBV5-1 and TRBJ2-5, is KAGVTQTPRYLIKTRGQQVTLSCSPISGHRSVSWYQQTPGQGLQFLFEYFSETQRNKGNFPGRFSGRQFSNSRSEMNVSTLELGDSALYLCASIRTPHETQYFGPGTRLLVL.

V usage is TRBV4-1 and J usage is TRBJ2-1; tentatively, D is TRBD2 (5 bases). The CDR3 covers 15 residues. Trimming removed 0 bases from V and 7 bases from J, with 13 bases in between. Germline-derived CDR1 and CDR2 are MGHRA and YSYEKL. The CDR3 DNA sequence: TGCGCCAGCAGCCAAGATCCCGGGGTTGGAAATGAGCAGTTCTTC. It codes for CASSQDPGVGNEQFF.

The table lists this clonotype with a few counts. The V and J genes are TRBV4-3 and TRBJ2-7; D might be TRBD1 or TRBD2, each matching 6 bases. The germline V gene has CDR1 LGHNA and CDR2 YSLEER. V was clipped by 1 base and J by 2 bases, with 9 bases between them. The CDR3 is 14 amino acids. The CDR3 DNA follows: TGCGCCAGCAGCCAAGCCGGGGGCCCCTACGAGCAGTACTTC. It translates to CASSQAGGPYEQYF.

This clonotype showed up many times. The V gene is TRBV5-1, the J gene TRBJ2-7; D is perhaps TRBD2 (5 bases). Germline loops: CDR1 SGHRS, CDR2 YFSETQ. The CDR3 runs to 17 residues. Between the trimmed V and J ends, which lost 4 bases and 0 bases, there was a span of 20 bases. CDR3 amino acids: CASSPPLSWESSYEQYF. In DNA form, the CDR3 reads TGCGCCAGCAGCCCCCCCTTATCGTGGGAGAGCTCCTACGAGCAGTACTTC. Full variable domain (missing parts from reference TRBV5-1 and TRBJ2-7): KAGVTQTPRYLIKTRGQQVTLSCSPISGHRSVSWYQQTPGQGLQFLFEYFSETQRNKGNFPGRFSGRQFSNSRSEMNVSTLELGDSALYLCASSPPLSWESSYEQYFGPGTRLTVT.

This clonotype was picked up many times. CDR3 nucleotides: TGTGCCAGCAGCGTAGTCGGGGGGGCAGGTGAAGCTTTCTTT. Translation gives CASSVVGGAGEAFF. The rearrangement joins TRBV9 to TRBJ1-1, with a weak D call TRBD1 (6 bases). V was clipped by 0 bases and J by 7 bases, with 13 bases between them. The CDR3 covers 14 residues. Germline V CDR1 and CDR2: SGDLS, YYNGEE.

The chain recombines TRBV12-3 or TRBV12-4 with TRBJ2-2; tentatively, D is TRBD1 (6 bases). The ends were cut back, 1 base at V and 2 bases at J, with 11 bases in the middle. The CDR3 has 16 residues. CDR3 bases: TGTGCCAGCAGTTTAGGCCAGGGGCTAAACACCGGGGAGCTGTTTTTT. This sequence encodes CASSLGQGLNTGELFF.

This clonotype is judged medium-sized. The CDR3 sequence is CASSFSSTDTQYF. CDR3 bases: TGTGCCAGCAGCTTCTCCAGCACAGATACGCAGTATTTT. The chain links TRBV13 to TRBJ2-3, with D hard to call. Germline CDR1 PRHDT, CDR2 FYEKMQ (reference sequence). V gave up 3 bases and J gave up 0 bases, with 4 bases separating them. The CDR3 length is 13 residues.

This chain uses TRBV7-9 with TRBJ2-7; maybe TRBD2 (6 bases). Trimming took 9 bases from V and 2 from J, leaving 14 bases between them. This CDR3 has 13 residues. Germline lookup yields CDR1 SEHNR and CDR2 FQNEAQ (reference sequence). The CDR3 reads CARGPGSPYEQYF. DNA of the CDR3: TGTGCCAGGGGCCCCGGGAGCCCCTACGAGCAGTACTTC.